This T cell receptor (beta chain) is from a study of beta chain features in type 1 diabetes. Study-level information: The study found patients and healthy donors alike in age, gender and cell yields. General observations from the study: Patients with Type 1 diabetes showed moderately but significantly shorter TCRB CDR3s in all four CD4+ subsets. cDNA sequencing could over-represent cells with high TCR expression.

Germline loops: CDR1 SQVTM, CDR2 ANQGSEA. The CDR3 is made up of 15 amino acids. After removal of 5 bases from V and 8 bases from J, the junction contained 15 bases not matched to a gene. Isolated RNA was reverse transcribed in full, so expressed TCRB transcripts were sequenced. Here immunoSEQ multiplex PCR was the method, and the copy in TCRdb shows in-frame clones only, minus some. The sample has 850,000 to 900,000 clones; 15% to 20% are singletons. This clone was found a few times. Its specificity is not known. The sequenced sample consisted of naive CD4+ T cells from blood. V is TRBV29-1 and J is TRBJ2-1; the match to TRBD2 covers 7 bases. This TCR was recovered from a woman in her late teens or twenties in good health. The CDR3: CSVSRGLVRADEQFF. The CDR3 DNA reads TGCAGCGTTTCCCGAGGACTAGTCCGCGCAGATGAGCAGTTCTTC.